This T cell receptor (beta chain) originates from a study of control samples from healthy donors and cancer patients. With regard to this clone: The same CDR3 also results from other DNA sequences found in this sample.

This CDR3 has 15 amino acids. Trimming removed 1 base from V and 1 base from J, with 8 bases in between. Germline V gene sequence: CDR1 SGHTA, CDR2 FQGNSA. Sequencing was performed with immunoSEQ multiplex PCR; in TCRdb, only in-frame clones are kept and a portion is missing. The data hold 250,000 to 300,000 clones, with roughly 87% observed a single time. The material sequenced was PBMCs. The receptor was isolated from a woman aged 55-70 years with lung cancer. The rearrangement joins TRBV7-2 to TRBJ2-1, with D possibly TRBD1 on 5 matching bases. CDR3 residues: CASSLGGASYNEQFF. The CDR3 DNA reads as TGTGCCAGCAGCTTAGGTGGGGCTTCCTACAATGAGCAGTTCTTC.